This TCR beta chain was recorded in a study of blood T cells in healthy people across ages. Ten milliliters of peripheral blood were drawn from each donor into EDTA-treated tubes. Per germline, CDR1 SGHVS and CDR2 FNYEAQ. This CDR3 has 16 residues. The V gene end was trimmed by 1 base and the J gene end by 1 base; junction bases not matched to a gene: 5. This clonotype was seen more than once but under ten times. Combining a sample-barcoded 5' primer with a J-beta primer mix, a second PCR ran for about 7 to 12 cycles. CDR3-containing paired-end reads numbered at least 3 million in each sample. TCRdb analysed the 5' RACE reads with MiXCR anew, one entry per CDR3 protein. The table shows around 990,000 distinct CDR3 sequences, with around 25% occurring only once. The same sample was also studied in work on T cells of mothers and their children.

Sequenced: blood. The sequence came from a girl aged 2 to 10 in good health. The chain combines TRBV7-6 with TRBJ2-3; 7 bases line up with TRBD1. The DNA for the CDR3 is TGTGCCAGCAGCTTAGACCTCGGACAGGGCACAGATACGCAGTATTTT. Translated: CASSLDLGQGTDTQYF.